The 31 T cell receptor beta chains listed next were all sequenced from one sample in a study of type 1 regulatory T cells. TCRdb fed the reads into MiXCR, producing one record per CDR3 protein. The sample holds around 62,000 distinct CDR3 sequences; about three fifths are singletons and the top ten take 7.6%. Their antigen targets remain unknown. The sample taken for sequencing was cultured T cells, either the whole culture or a sorted T cell fraction (not recorded which). Regarding subset: Tr1-enriched cell product generated in vitro against host alloantigens. These receptors all stem from a human donor in good health.

The gene calls are TRBV7-3 and TRBJ2-7, with D possibly matching TRBD1 (6 bases). Per germline, CDR1 SGHTA and CDR2 FQGTGA. V was trimmed by 2 bases and J by 3 bases, leaving 14 bases between them. The CDR3 covers 15 residues. The CDR3 loop is CASSLGPGTLYEQYF. CDR3 DNA sequence: TGTGCCAGCAGCTTAGGCCCCGGGACACTCTACGAGCAGTACTTC.

The V and J genes are TRBV4-1 and TRBJ2-1; 9 bases map to TRBD2. CDR1 and CDR2 (germline): MGHRA, YSYEKL. There are 15 residues in the CDR3. Trimming at V came to 1 base and at J to 8 bases, leaving 6 bases not matched to a gene. DNA of the CDR3: TGCGCCAGCAGCCAAGTAGCGGGAGCATTCTATGAGCAGTTCTTC. Its translation is CASSQVAGAFYEQFF.

This chain connects TRBV7-7 to TRBJ1-6; maybe TRBD1 (5 bases). The CDR3 totals 13 residues. V gave up 5 bases and J gave up 7 bases, with 9 bases separating them. Germline assignment: CDR1 SSHAT and CDR2 FNYEAQ (reference sequence). CDR3 amino acids: CASSTDSNSPLHF. The CDR3 DNA reads TGTGCCAGCAGCACCGACAGCAATTCACCCCTCCACTTT.

The CDR3 DNA reads as TGTGCCAGCAGTCTGGACGGAGAGACCCAGTACTTC. It is translated as CASSLDGETQYF. The chain uses TRBV3-1 and TRBJ2-5, with D unresolved. V was shortened by 6 bases and J by 4 bases, with 9 bases between the two germline ends. Germline V gene sequence: CDR1 LGHDT, CDR2 YNNKEL (reference sequence). The CDR3 covers 12 residues.

The chain combines TRBV20-1 with TRBJ2-3; 8 nucleotides line up with TRBD1. Germline V gene data show CDR1 as DFQATT and CDR2 as SNEGSKA (reference sequence). V dropped 6 bases and J dropped 2; count of bases not matched to a gene: 7. This CDR3 region has 14 residues. CDR3 bases: TGCAGTGCCAGCGACAGGGGATTCACAGATACGCAGTATTTT. It codes for CSASDRGFTDTQYF.

The V gene is TRBV7-2, the J gene TRBJ2-1, with D hard to call. The germline V gene has CDR1 SGHTA and CDR2 FQGNSA. Deletions cut 5 bases from V and 1 base from J, with 12 bases between. This CDR3 contains 15 residues. In DNA form, the CDR3 reads TGTGCCAGCAGCCCCCATAGCAAATCCTACAATGAGCAGTTCTTC. It translates to CASSPHSKSYNEQFF.

This chain connects TRBV20-1 to TRBJ2-3, with 7 bases fitting TRBD2. V was pared by 0 bases and J by 0 bases, with 3 bases of the junction left unmatched. The CDR3 loop spans 15 amino acids. Germline CDR1 is DFQATT and CDR2 is SNEGSKA (reference sequence). The CDR3 loop is CSAREASGSTDTQYF. The CDR3 DNA reads as TGCAGTGCTAGAGAGGCTAGCGGAAGCACAGATACGCAGTATTTT.

This clonotype was found a few times. The chain employs TRBV11-2 and TRBJ2-2, with TRBD2 identical over 9 bases. This CDR3 is built from 15 residues. V shed 3 bases, J shed 4 bases, and the junction held 3 bases outside the gene matches. Germline CDR1 reads SGHAT; CDR2 reads FQNNGV. CDR3 loop: CASSFLAGSTGELFF. The CDR3 DNA reads TGTGCCAGCAGCTTTCTAGCGGGAAGCACCGGGGAGCTGTTTTTT.

The chain links TRBV7-2 to TRBJ2-1; the D is unclear. Trimming stripped 6 bases from V and 6 bases from J, with 18 bases between. Germline-derived CDR1 and CDR2 are SGHTA and FQGNSA. The CDR3 totals 15 residues. CDR3 coding DNA: TGTGCCAGCAGTTTAATATGGGCCGACCTCAATGAGCAGTTCTTC. Its protein is CASSLIWADLNEQFF.

This clonotype was seen a few times. The rearrangement uses TRBV7-9 and TRBJ2-1; tentatively, D is TRBD1 (5 bases). V gave up 1 base and J gave up 6 bases, with 10 bases separating them. This CDR3 comprises 14 residues. Germline V CDR1 and CDR2: SEHNR, FQNEAQ (reference sequence). In nucleotides, the CDR3 is TGTGCCAGCAGCTTAGGAACGGACATCAATGAGCAGTTCTTC. Residues: CASSLGTDINEQFF.

Note on this clonotype: This may arise from a read error, as a much more abundant clone is one base away. The gene calls are TRBV7-2 and TRBJ1-1, with 8 bases matching TRBD1. The germline CDR1 and CDR2 sequences are SGHTA and FQGNSA. The CDR3 runs 15 residues. The CDR3 DNA is TGTGCCAGCAGTTCCCGGACAGGGATGAACGCTGAAGCTTTCTTT. Residues: CASSSRTGMNAEAFF.

The chain links TRBV20-1 to TRBJ2-1; no definite D call. The germline CDR1 and CDR2 sequences are DFQATT and SNEGSKA (reference sequence). This CDR3 is built from 13 residues. The V gene lost 3 bases and the J gene lost 0 bases, with 6 bases spanning the gap. The CDR3: CSASGSSYNEQFF. Here the CDR3 DNA reads TGCAGTGCTAGCGGTAGCTCCTACAATGAGCAGTTCTTC.

J is TRBJ2-3 and V is TRBV5-1; 7 bases align to TRBD1. Per the germline V gene, CDR1 is SGHRS and CDR2 is YFSETQ. The CDR3 covers 15 residues. With V trimmed by 3 bases and J by 2 bases, 6 bases remained unmatched. DNA of the CDR3: TGCGCCAGCAGCTGGGGACAGCAGCTCACAGATACGCAGTATTTT. It specifies CASSWGQQLTDTQYF.

The CDR3 DNA follows: TGCGCCAGCAGCTTGTCTAGCTGGGTAATCGAGCAGTACTTC. Translated: CASSLSSWVIEQYF. This chain links TRBV5-1 with TRBJ2-7; a weak D match, TRBD2 (5 bases). V gave up 1 base and J gave up 6 bases, with 14 bases separating them. The CDR3 runs 14 residues. Germline V CDR1 and CDR2: SGHRS, YFSETQ.

This clonotype was counted only a few times. The V gene is TRBV20-1, the J gene TRBJ2-5, with 7 bases identical to TRBD2. With V trimmed by 5 bases and J by 2 bases, 5 bases remained unmatched. Germline CDR1 and CDR2: DFQATT and SNEGSKA (reference sequence). The CDR3 totals 13 residues. The CDR3 here is CSASPGLQETQYF. CDR3 coding DNA: TGCAGTGCTTCGCCGGGACTACAAGAGACCCAGTACTTC.

The rearrangement uses TRBV7-6 and TRBJ2-3; no clear D. V gave up 3 bases and J gave up 4 bases, with 8 bases separating them. This CDR3 is built from 13 residues. Germline V lookup: CDR1 SGHVS, CDR2 FNYEAQ. CDR3 amino acids: CASSFDLADTQYF. CDR3 nucleotides: TGTGCCAGCAGCTTCGACTTAGCAGATACGCAGTATTTT.

V is TRBV27 and J is TRBJ2-2; 7 nucleotides match TRBD2. V shed 2 bases and J 7 bases; nucleotides not matched to a gene: 10. This CDR3 spans 16 amino acids. Germline CDR1 is MNHEY and CDR2 is SMNVEV (reference sequence). The CDR3 DNA is TGTGCCAGCAGTTTAAAAGCGGGATTGGGGAGCGGGGAGCTGTTTTTT. It specifies CASSLKAGLGSGELFF.

The chain recombines TRBV20-1 with TRBJ2-1; TRBD2 matches 8 bases. The CDR3 has 14 amino acids. Trimming at V came to 5 bases and at J to 0 bases, leaving 3 bases not matched to a gene. The germline V gene has CDR1 DFQATT and CDR2 SNEGSKA (reference sequence). This CDR3 reads CSAPTSGSYNEQFF. Written as DNA, the CDR3 is TGCAGTGCTCCCACTAGCGGCTCCTACAATGAGCAGTTCTTC.

This rearrangement joins TRBV19 to TRBJ2-7; a possible D gene is TRBD1 (6 bases). V lost 5 bases and J 3 bases, leaving 17 bases between the germline ends. The CDR3 consists of 15 residues. Per the germline V gene, CDR1 is LNHDA and CDR2 is SQIVND (reference sequence). CDR3 sequence: CASSVYRAGGYEQYF. DNA for the CDR3: TGTGCCAGTAGTGTCTACAGGGCTGGGGGCTACGAGCAGTACTTC.

This clonotype was observed a few times. The chain uses TRBV7-9 and TRBJ2-1; 8 bases match TRBD2. Losses at the gene ends were 3 bases for V and 7 bases for J; bases not matched to a gene: 11. CDR3 length: 16 amino acids. From germline, CDR1 is SEHNR and CDR2 FQNEAQ (reference sequence). The CDR3 spells CASSFTIAGLGNEQFF. In DNA, the CDR3 is TGTGCCAGCAGCTTCACTATAGCGGGATTGGGGAATGAGCAGTTCTTC.

This chain joins TRBV7-2 and TRBJ2-5; D possibly corresponds to TRBD2 (6 bases). The germline V gene encodes CDR1 SGHTA and CDR2 FQGNSA. The CDR3 is 15 amino acids. The V and J ends lost 1 base and 5 bases respectively, with 14 bases between them. The CDR3 sequence: CASSLEGTEGETQYF. DNA of the CDR3: TGTGCCAGCAGCTTAGAAGGGACGGAGGGGGAGACCCAGTACTTC.

This chain connects TRBV5-1 to TRBJ2-1, with 13 positions matching TRBD2. The V gene end was trimmed by 7 bases and the J gene end by 6 bases; junction bases not matched to a gene: 10. Germline CDR1 reads SGHRS; CDR2 reads YFSETQ. CDR3 length: 16 residues. The CDR3 here is CASRPSGLAGVNEQFF. The CDR3 coding sequence is TGCGCCAGCCGGCCCTCCGGACTAGCGGGAGTCAATGAGCAGTTCTTC. Together with reference TRBV5-1 and TRBJ2-1, the CDR3 gives the full variable domain: KAGVTQTPRYLIKTRGQQVTLSCSPISGHRSVSWYQQTPGQGLQFLFEYFSETQRNKGNFPGRFSGRQFSNSRSEMNVSTLELGDSALYLCASRPSGLAGVNEQFFGPGTRLTVL.

The V and J genes are TRBV5-1 and TRBJ2-6; perhaps TRBD2 as D (6 bases). CDR1 and CDR2 from the germline V gene are SGHRS and YFSETQ. With 6 bases removed from V and 4 bases from J, the gap between germline ends came to 11 bases. The CDR3 is 14 amino acids. This chain's CDR3 is CASKSGSGANVLTF. CDR3 nucleotide sequence: TGCGCCAGCAAGAGCGGGTCCGGGGCCAACGTCCTGACTTTC.

The rearrangement uses TRBV12-3 or TRBV12-4 and TRBJ2-1; 8 positions agree with TRBD1. V gave up 6 bases and J gave up 5 bases; unmatched junction bases: 6. There are 14 residues in the CDR3. CDR3 sequence reads: CASRRSTGDNEQFF. DNA for the CDR3: TGTGCCAGCAGGCGGTCGACAGGGGACAATGAGCAGTTCTTC.

This clonotype was detected only once. This chain connects TRBV12-3 or TRBV12-4 to TRBJ1-2; the D is unclear. With 4 bases removed from V and 3 bases from J, the gap between germline ends came to 6 bases. The CDR3 is made up of 12 amino acids. The CDR3 loop reads CASSSMDYGYTF. CDR3 nucleotide sequence: TGTGCCAGCAGTTCTATGGACTATGGCTACACCTTC.

V gene TRBV7-9 combines with J gene TRBJ1-6; D uncertain. Germline V gene lookup returns CDR1 SEHNR and CDR2 FQNEAQ (reference sequence). The CDR3 has 14 amino acids. V was trimmed by 1 base and J by 9 bases, leaving 10 bases between them. CDR3 coding DNA: TGTGCCAGCAGCTTAGGTTCTGGCAGTTCACCCCTCCACTTT. Encoded protein: CASSLGSGSSPLHF. The full variable domain, completed using reference TRBV7-9 and TRBJ1-6, is DTGVSQNPRHKITKRGQNVTFRCDPISEHNRLYWYRQTLGQGPEFLTYFQNEAQLEKSRLLSDRFSAERPKGSFSTLEIQRTEQGDSAMYLCASSLGSGSSPLHFGNGTRLTVT.

Sample share makes this clonotype medium-sized. This chain uses TRBV7-9 with TRBJ2-2; possible D gene TRBD2, 6 bases. Trimming took 4 bases from V and 5 from J, leaving 11 bases between them. The V gene's germline CDR1 is SEHNR and CDR2 FQNEAQ (reference sequence). The CDR3 consists of 14 residues. CDR3 in DNA: TGTGCCAGCAGCTACGGGACTGATACCGGGGAGCTGTTTTTT. Translated: CASSYGTDTGELFF. The full variable domain, in which reference TRBV7-9 and TRBJ2-2 provide the parts outside the CDR3, is DTGVSQNPRHKITKRGQNVTFRCDPISEHNRLYWYRQTLGQGPEFLTYFQNEAQLEKSRLLSDRFSAERPKGSFSTLEIQRTEQGDSAMYLCASSYGTDTGELFFGEGSRLTVL.

V is TRBV7-3 and J is TRBJ2-1; a possible D gene is TRBD2 (5 bases). Germline loops: CDR1 SGHTA, CDR2 FQGTGA. The CDR3 covers 13 residues. The V and J ends lost 5 bases and 5 bases respectively, with 10 bases between them. The CDR3 region is CASSQSGDNEQFF. The CDR3 nucleotides are TGTGCCAGCAGCCAGAGCGGCGACAATGAGCAGTTCTTC.

At least ten counts were recorded for this clonotype. The rearrangement links TRBV29-1 to TRBJ2-4, with 9 bases aligning to TRBD1. The CDR3 contains 16 residues. The germline CDR1 and CDR2 sequences are SQVTM and ANQGSEA. V lost 1 base and J lost 4; bases outside the gene matches: 8. Written as DNA, the CDR3 is TGCAGCGTTGAAGGCGGGGGACAGGGTCGGAAAAACATTCAGTACTTC. This encodes CSVEGGGQGRKNIQYF.

The genes are TRBV19 and TRBJ2-7; TRBD1 matches at 7 bases. There are 12 residues in the CDR3. The ends lost 10 bases at V and 7 bases at J; junction bases unmatched: 10. Germline CDR1 is LNHDA and CDR2 is SQIVND (reference sequence). The DNA of the CDR3 is TGTGCCACGACAGGGAATCCGGGAGAGCAGTACTTC. Its translation is CATTGNPGEQYF.

V gene TRBV4-2 combines with J gene TRBJ2-1; D is uncertain. V shed 3 bases and J shed 4 bases, with 13 bases lying between them. The CDR3 contains 15 residues. Germline V lookup: CDR1 LGHNA, CDR2 YNFKEQ. The CDR3 spells CASSHPRGDYNEQFF. The DNA for the CDR3 is TGTGCCAGCAGCCACCCTCGCGGCGATTACAATGAGCAGTTCTTC.